This entry describes one T cell receptor beta chain. The entry originates in a study of blood T cell repertoires in COVID-19. Assay: immunoSEQ multiplex PCR; the TCRdb copy retains only in-frame clones and omits some. This table has 400,000 to 450,000 clones, about 90% appearing once. There are 15 residues in the CDR3. V gave up 5 bases and J gave up 0 bases; unmatched junction bases: 4. CDR1 is LNHDA, CDR2 SQIVND, per germline (reference sequence). What was sequenced was PBMCs or T cells enriched from blood (not recorded which). The clonotype was recovered from a man between 18 and 29 years old who had recovered from COVID-19. The rearrangement uses TRBV19 and TRBJ1-3; 7 bases fit TRBD1. The chain's CDR3 is CASSPRQGSGNTIYF. CDR3 coding DNA: TGTGCCAGTAGTCCCAGACAGGGCTCTGGAAACACCATATATTTT.